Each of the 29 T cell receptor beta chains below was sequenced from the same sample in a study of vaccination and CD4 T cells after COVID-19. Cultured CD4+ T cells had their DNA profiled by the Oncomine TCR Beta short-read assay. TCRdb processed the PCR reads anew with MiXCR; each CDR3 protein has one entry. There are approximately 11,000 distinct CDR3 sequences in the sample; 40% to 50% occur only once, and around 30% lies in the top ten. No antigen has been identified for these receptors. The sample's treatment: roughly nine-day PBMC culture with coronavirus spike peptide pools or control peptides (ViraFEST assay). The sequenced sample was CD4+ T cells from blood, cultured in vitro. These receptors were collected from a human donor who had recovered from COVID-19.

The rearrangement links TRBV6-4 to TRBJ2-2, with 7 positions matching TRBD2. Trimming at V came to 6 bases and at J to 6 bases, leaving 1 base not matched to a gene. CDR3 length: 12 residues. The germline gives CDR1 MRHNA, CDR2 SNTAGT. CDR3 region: CASRGLAGELFF. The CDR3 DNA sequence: TGTGCCAGCAGAGGACTAGCCGGGGAGCTGTTTTTT.

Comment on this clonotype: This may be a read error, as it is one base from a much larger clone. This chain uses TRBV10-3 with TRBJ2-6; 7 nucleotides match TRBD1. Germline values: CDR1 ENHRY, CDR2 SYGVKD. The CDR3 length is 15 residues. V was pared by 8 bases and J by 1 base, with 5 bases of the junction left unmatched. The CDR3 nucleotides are TGTGCCATCGGGGGACAGTTATCTGGGGCCAACGTCCTGACTTTC. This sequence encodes CAIGGQLSGANVLTF.

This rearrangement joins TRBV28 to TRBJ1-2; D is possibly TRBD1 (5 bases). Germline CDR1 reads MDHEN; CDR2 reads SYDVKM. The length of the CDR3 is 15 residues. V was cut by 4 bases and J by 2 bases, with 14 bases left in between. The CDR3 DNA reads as TGTGCCAGCAGTTCGGCTGCAGGGATGAACTATGGCTACACCTTC. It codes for CASSSAAGMNYGYTF.

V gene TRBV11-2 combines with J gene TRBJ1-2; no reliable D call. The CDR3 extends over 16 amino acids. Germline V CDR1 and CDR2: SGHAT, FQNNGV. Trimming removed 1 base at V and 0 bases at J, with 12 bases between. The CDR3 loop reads CASSLVFRQANYGYTF. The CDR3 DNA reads TGTGCCAGCAGCTTAGTGTTCAGGCAAGCTAACTATGGCTACACCTTC.

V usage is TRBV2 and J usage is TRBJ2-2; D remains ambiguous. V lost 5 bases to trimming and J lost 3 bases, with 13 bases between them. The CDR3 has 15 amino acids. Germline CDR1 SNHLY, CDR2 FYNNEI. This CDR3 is CASSSNLIHTGELFF. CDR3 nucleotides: TGTGCCAGCAGTAGTAATCTAATTCACACCGGGGAGCTGTTTTTT.

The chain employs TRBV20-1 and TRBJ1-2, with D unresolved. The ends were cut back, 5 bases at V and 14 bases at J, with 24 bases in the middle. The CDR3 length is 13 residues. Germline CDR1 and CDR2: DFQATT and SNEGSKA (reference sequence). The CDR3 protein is CSAPMTRSLYQTF. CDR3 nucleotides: TGCAGTGCTCCGATGACAAGGTCCCTCTATCAGACCTTC.

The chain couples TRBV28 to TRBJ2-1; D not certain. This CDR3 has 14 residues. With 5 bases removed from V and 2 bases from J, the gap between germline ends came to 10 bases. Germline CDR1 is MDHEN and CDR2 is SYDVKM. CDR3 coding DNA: TGTGCCAGCAGTAGGCGGAATACCTACAATGAGCAGTTCTTC. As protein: CASSRRNTYNEQFF. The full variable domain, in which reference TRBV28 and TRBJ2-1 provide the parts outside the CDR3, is DVKVTQSSRYLVKRTGEKVFLECVQDMDHENMFWYRQDPGLGLRLIYFSYDVKMKEKGDIPEGYSVSREKKERFSLILESASTNQTSMYLCASSRRNTYNEQFFGPGTRLTVL.

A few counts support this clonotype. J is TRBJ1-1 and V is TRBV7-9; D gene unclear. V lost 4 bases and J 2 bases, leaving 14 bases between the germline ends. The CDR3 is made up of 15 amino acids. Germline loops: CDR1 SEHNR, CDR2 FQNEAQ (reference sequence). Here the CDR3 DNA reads TGTGCCAGCAGCTCTGGAGGAGGGCTCAACACTGAAGCTTTCTTT. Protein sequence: CASSSGGGLNTEAFF.

CDR3 loop: CASSPRDRTDTEAFF. The CDR3 DNA follows: TGTGCCAGCAGCCCGCGGGACAGGACGGACACTGAAGCTTTCTTT. The gene calls are TRBV7-2 and TRBJ1-1, with 8 bases that match TRBD1. The V gene end was trimmed by 5 bases and the J gene end by 3 bases; junction bases not matched to a gene: 8. This CDR3 is built from 15 residues. From germline, CDR1 is SGHTA and CDR2 FQGNSA.

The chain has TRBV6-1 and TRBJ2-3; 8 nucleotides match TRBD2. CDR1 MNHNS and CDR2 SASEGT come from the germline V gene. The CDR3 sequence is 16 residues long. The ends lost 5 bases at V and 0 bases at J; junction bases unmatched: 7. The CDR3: CASSTTGGSSTDTQYF. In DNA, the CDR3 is TGTGCCAGCAGTACGACGGGGGGGTCTAGCACAGATACGCAGTATTTT.

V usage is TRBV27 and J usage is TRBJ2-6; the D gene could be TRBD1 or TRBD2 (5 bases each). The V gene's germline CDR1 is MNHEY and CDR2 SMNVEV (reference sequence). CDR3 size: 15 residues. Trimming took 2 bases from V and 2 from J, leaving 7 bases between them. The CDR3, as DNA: TGTGCCAGCAGTTTACGGGGCGCTGGGGCCAACGTCCTGACTTTC. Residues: CASSLRGAGANVLTF.

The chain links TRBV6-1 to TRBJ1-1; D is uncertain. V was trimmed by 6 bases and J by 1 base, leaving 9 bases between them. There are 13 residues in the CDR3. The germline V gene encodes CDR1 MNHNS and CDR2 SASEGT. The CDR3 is CASSPNRNTEAFF. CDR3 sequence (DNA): TGTGCCAGCAGCCCCAACAGGAACACTGAAGCTTTCTTT.

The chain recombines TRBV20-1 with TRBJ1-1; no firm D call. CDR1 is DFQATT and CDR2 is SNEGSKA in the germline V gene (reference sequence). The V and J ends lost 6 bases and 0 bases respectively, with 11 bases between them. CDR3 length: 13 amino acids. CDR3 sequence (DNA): TGCAGTGCGACACGATCATTGAACACTGAAGCTTTCTTT. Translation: CSATRSLNTEAFF.

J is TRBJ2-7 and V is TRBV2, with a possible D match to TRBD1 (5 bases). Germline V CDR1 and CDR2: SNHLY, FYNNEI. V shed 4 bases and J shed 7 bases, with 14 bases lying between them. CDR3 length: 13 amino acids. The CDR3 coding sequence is TGTGCCAGCAGTGCCGAGACAGCGAATGAGCAGTACTTC. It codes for CASSAETANEQYF.

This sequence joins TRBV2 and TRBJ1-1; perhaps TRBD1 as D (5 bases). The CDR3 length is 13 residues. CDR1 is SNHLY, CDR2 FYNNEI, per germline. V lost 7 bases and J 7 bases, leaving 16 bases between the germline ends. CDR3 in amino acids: CASNAQGSHEAFF. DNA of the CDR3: TGTGCCAGCAACGCTCAGGGATCACATGAAGCTTTCTTT.

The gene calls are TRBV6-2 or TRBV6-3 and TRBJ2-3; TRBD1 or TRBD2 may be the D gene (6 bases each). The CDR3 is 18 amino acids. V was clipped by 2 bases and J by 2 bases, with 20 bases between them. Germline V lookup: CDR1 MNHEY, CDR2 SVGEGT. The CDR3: CASSYGGPRVAVTDTQYF. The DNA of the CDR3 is TGTGCCAGCAGTTACGGGGGGCCGCGGGTCGCCGTCACAGATACGCAGTATTTT.

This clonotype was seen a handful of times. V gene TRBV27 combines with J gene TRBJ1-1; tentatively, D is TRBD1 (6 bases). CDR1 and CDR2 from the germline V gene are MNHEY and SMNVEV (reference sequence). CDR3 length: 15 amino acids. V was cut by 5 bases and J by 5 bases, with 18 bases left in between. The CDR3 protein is CASSLTPGGGTEAFF. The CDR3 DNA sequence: TGTGCCAGCAGTCTGACCCCCGGAGGGGGGACTGAAGCTTTCTTT.

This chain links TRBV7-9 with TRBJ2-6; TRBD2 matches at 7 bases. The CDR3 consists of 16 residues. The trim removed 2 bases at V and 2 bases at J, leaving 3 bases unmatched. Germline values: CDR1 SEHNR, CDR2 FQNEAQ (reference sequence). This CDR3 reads CASSLMGGAGANVLTF. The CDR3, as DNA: TGTGCCAGCAGCTTAATGGGGGGGGCTGGGGCCAACGTCCTGACTTTC.

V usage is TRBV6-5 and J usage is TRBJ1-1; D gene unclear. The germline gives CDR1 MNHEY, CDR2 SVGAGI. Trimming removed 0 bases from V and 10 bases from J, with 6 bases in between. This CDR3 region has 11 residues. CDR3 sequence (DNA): TGTGCCAGCAGTTACTCTGGAACAGCTTTCTTT. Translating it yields CASSYSGTAFF.

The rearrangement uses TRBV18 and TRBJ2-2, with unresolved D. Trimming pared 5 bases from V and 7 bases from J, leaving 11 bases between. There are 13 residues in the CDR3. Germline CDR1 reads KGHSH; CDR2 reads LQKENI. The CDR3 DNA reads TGTGCCAGCTCAAGATCCAAGGGCGGGGAGCTGTTTTTT. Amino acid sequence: CASSRSKGGELFF. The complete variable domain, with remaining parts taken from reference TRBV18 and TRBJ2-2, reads NAGVMQNPRHLVRRRGQEARLRCSPMKGHSHVYWYRQLPEEGLKFMVYLQKENIIDESGMPKERFSAEFPKEGPSILRIQQVVRGDSAAYFCASSRSKGGELFFGEGSRLTVL.

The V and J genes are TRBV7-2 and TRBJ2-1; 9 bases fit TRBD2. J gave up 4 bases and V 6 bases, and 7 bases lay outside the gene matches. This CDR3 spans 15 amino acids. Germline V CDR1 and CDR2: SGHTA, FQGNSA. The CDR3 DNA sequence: TGTGCCAGCAGACCCGGGACTAGCAGTTACAATGAGCAGTTCTTC. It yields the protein CASRPGTSSYNEQFF. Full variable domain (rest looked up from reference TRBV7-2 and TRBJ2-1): GAGVSQSPSNKVTEKGKDVELRCDPISGHTALYWYRQSLGQGLEFLIYFQGNSAPDKSGLPSDRFSAERTGGSVSTLTIQRTQQEDSAVYLCASRPGTSSYNEQFFGPGTRLTVL.

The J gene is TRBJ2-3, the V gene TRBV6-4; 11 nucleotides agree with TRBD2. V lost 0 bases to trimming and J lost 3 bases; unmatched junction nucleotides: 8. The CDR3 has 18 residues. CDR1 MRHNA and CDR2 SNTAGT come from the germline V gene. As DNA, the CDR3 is TGTGCCAGCAGTGACTCGATGGTTAGCGGGGGGGCTACAGATACGCAGTATTTT. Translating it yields CASSDSMVSGGATDTQYF.

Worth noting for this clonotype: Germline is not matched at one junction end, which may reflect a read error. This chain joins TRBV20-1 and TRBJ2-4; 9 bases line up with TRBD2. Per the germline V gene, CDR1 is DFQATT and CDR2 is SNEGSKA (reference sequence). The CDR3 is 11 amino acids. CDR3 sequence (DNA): TGCAGTGCTAGAGCAGGGTCTAGCGGGGACTTC. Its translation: CSARAGSSGDF.

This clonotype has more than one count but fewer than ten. The CDR3 sequence: CSASLLAGGPAQYF. CDR3 in DNA: TGCAGTGCTAGTCTTCTAGCGGGAGGGCCGGCGCAGTATTTT. The chain joins TRBV20-1 to TRBJ2-3; 12 positions agree with TRBD2. Germline V lookup: CDR1 DFQATT, CDR2 SNEGSKA (reference sequence). The CDR3 runs to 14 residues. The V and J ends lost 3 bases and 10 bases, in that order; junction bases with no gene match: 8.

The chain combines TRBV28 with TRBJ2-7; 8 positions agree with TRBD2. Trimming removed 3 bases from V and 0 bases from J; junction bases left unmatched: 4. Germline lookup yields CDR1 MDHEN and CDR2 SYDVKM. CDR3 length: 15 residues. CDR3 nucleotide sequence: TGTGCCAGCAGTTTTGGCGGGGGGAACTCCTACGAGCAGTACTTC. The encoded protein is CASSFGGGNSYEQYF.

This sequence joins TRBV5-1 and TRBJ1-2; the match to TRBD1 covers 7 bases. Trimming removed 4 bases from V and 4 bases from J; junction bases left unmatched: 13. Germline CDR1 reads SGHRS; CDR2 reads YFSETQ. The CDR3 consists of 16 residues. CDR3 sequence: CASSLGYRGRSYGYTF. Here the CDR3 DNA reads TGCGCCAGCAGCCTTGGCTACAGGGGCAGGAGCTATGGCTACACCTTC.

This CDR3 is CASSLGGGSQETQYF. In nucleotides, the CDR3 is TGCGCCAGCAGCTTGGGGGGTGGGAGCCAAGAGACCCAGTACTTC. The chain joins TRBV5-1 to TRBJ2-5; D possibly corresponds to TRBD2 (5 bases). Trimming stripped 0 bases from V and 1 base from J, with 10 bases between. The CDR3 extends over 15 amino acids. In germline, CDR1 is SGHRS, CDR2 YFSETQ.

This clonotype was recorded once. The CDR3 region is CSVGYSNPAFF. CDR3 DNA: TGCAGCGTGGGGTACTCGAATCCAGCTTTCTTT. The rearrangement uses TRBV29-1 and TRBJ1-1; the D is unclear. Germline loops: CDR1 SQVTM, CDR2 ANQGSEA. This CDR3 is built from 11 residues. Deletions cut 6 bases from V and 10 bases from J, with 15 bases between.

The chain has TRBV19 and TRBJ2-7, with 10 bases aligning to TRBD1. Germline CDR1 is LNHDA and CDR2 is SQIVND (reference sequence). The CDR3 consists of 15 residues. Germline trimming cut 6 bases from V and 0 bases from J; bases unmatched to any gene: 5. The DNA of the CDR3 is TGTGCCAGTAGGAGGACAGGGGGGAGCTCCTACGAGCAGTACTTC. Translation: CASRRTGGSSYEQYF.